This T cell receptor beta chain was sequenced in a study of beta chain features in type 1 diabetes (dated by TCRdb to between 2017 and 2018). Notes on the research overall: No differences in mean age, gender distribution, total cell number or subset yield were found between patients and healthy donors. A total of some 100,000,000 sorted cells were examined across all samples, and a strong correlation was observed between cell number per subset and RNA yield. Whereas all 30 or so donors provided naive and central memory subsets, regulatory and stem cell-like memory subsets were isolated from just 8 patients and roughly eight healthy donors. In the study, recently diagnosed type 1 diabetes patients and matched healthy donors were compared on the TCRB repertoires of their sorted circulating CD4+ T cell subsets.

The paper's findings and limits, for the study overall: Only small numbers of individuals were included in the HLA sub-analyses, which left unresolved whether HLA type had any influence on TCRB rearrangement. Shorter templates might be favored by PCR, yet because patient and control samples were amplified and corrected together, any such skew would affect both groups equally. Because cDNA rather than genomic DNA was sequenced, highly expressing activated cells could have been over-represented, although no difference in activation and CD3 levels was found between groups. Fewer insertions and more nucleotide deletions at VDJ recombination sites were observed in patients with type 1 diabetes, implying thymic rearrangement abnormalities. A moderate but significant shortening of TCRB CDR3 length was observed in type 1 diabetes patients in all four CD4+ subsets. Naive, central memory and regulatory TCRB repertoires appeared more similar among patients than among healthy donors.

For this clone: Its antigen is unknown. No base quality information exists; no much larger clone differs at one position.

The entire isolated RNA was reverse transcribed using the High Capacity cDNA Reverse Transcription Kit, and thus expressed TCRB transcripts were sequenced. Naive, central memory and regulatory T cell samples underwent deep immunoSEQ sequencing, averaging about 3.57 million total reads per sample. After sorted cells were lysed in RLT buffer, RNA was extracted with DNase-treated RNeasy Micro or Mini kits, with the choice depending on cell number. To prevent cross-contamination, each cell subset was processed individually, whereas patient and healthy donor samples were processed jointly. Using the immunoSEQ multiplex PCR, TCRB sequences were amplified from cDNA into 87-bp fragments spanning the CDR3 region. Amplicons were sequenced on the Illumina HiSeq platform. Per the authors' processing: Synthetic template baselines were used to correct PCR bias computationally, reads within Hamming distance 2 were collapsed, and singletons that could not be merged were discarded. Reads were aligned to IMGT to assign V, D and J genes, CDR3 length, and insertions or deletions at six rearrangement sites. Clonotype counts were normalized to sorted cell number within each subset before computing true diversity and Gini coefficients with the tcR R package. Repertoire sharing was quantified using the overlap coefficient calculated on TCRB nucleotide sequences. TCRdb provides this immuneACCESS table in a form limited to in-frame rearrangements. Some clones are lacking; in checked studies, under half of them reflect an unresolved V gene, and why the rest are absent is not known. From that table come the V and J calls and clone size; the DNA was used to work out D and trimming. Recorded for this sample are roughly 160,000 clones; around 8% of them occurred a single time. The ten biggest clones cover around 0.94% of the sample.

V and J lose 4 bases and 5 bases, and a span of 6 bases separates them. CDR3 length: 11 amino acids, cysteine to phenylalanine. The only DNA kept is the CDR3, 33 bases in frame from the first base. CDR1 is given as ENHRY and CDR2 as SYGVKD, both from the germline V gene. A single peripheral blood draw of 90 to 150 mL on average was collected from each donor into heparinised tubes. A BD FACSAria II was used to sort naive, central memory, regulatory and stem cell-like memory CD4+ T cells with a panel that included CD45RO, CCR7, CD25, CD127, CD95 and CD27. Every sorted population had a purity above 95%. Right away, PBMCs were isolated by Lymphoprep density gradient centrifugation and were stained directly, with no culture step. So that batch effects would be minimized, each experiment stained and sorted samples in pairs, pairing one healthy donor with one patient.

The sequenced material came from central memory CD4+ T cells from blood. This chain is built from TRBV10-3 and TRBJ2-7; the D gene cannot be named for sure. The sequence was obtained from a middle-aged woman with type 1 diabetes. The CDR3 sequence is CAISVANEQYF. The sequence in DNA is TGTGCCATCAGTGTCGCTAACGAGCAGTACTTC.